One T cell receptor beta chain is described in this entry. V was cut by 0 bases and J by 4 bases, with 13 bases left in between. This CDR3 contains 15 residues. Germline V gene sequence: CDR1 SGDLS, CDR2 YYNGEE. These data come from a study of blood T cell repertoires in COVID-19. This table comes from immunoSEQ multiplex PCR, and its TCRdb copy is limited to in-frame clones, with some not included. This sample has 150,000 to 200,000 clones; 87% occur once, and the top ten carry roughly 1.6%. The chain carries TRBV9 and TRBJ1-2; no firm D call. This TCR was sampled from a woman aged 45-59 years with acute or convalescent COVID-19. Sequences were obtained from peripheral blood. The CDR3 nucleotides read TGTGCCAGCAGCGTAGGGGGAGGGAAAAGCTATGGCTACACCTTC. Residues: CASSVGGGKSYGYTF.